This TCR beta chain was recorded in a study of early T cells in non-severe SARS-CoV-2 infection (dated by TCRdb to about 2021). In the study overall: TCR sequencing used bulk RNA from unsorted whole blood, so alpha and beta chains could not be paired.

The junction shows trimming of 5 bases on V and 1 base on J, plus 14 bases between the germline ends. Based on the germline V gene (reference sequence), the CDR1 and CDR2 sequences are PRHDT and FYEKMQ. From its cysteine to its phenylalanine, the CDR3 spans 16 amino acids. Left in the record is the CDR3 DNA by itself, 48 bases read in frame from the first base. This clonotype was counted a few times. It has no known antigen specificity. Per-base quality was not reported, and no clone a single base away is much larger than it. Overall results and qualifications from the work: VDJdb matching was skewed toward anti-spike CD8 responses, so virus-specific expansions were likely underestimated and private and CD4 specificities were missed.

The study was a case-control design nested within a healthcare worker cohort in London, UK, with weekly nasopharyngeal swab PCR tests and blood sampling. Between 23 and 31 March 2020, the week of the UK lockdown, healthcare workers were enrolled and then followed up weekly for as long as 16 weeks. Library preparation was by 5' RACE. TCRdb records NextSeq 500 as the sequencer. In the TCR library protocol, unique molecular identifiers were attached to individual cDNA molecules to correct for PCR bias and sequencing error. Sequencing covered both TCR alpha and beta chains, and within each sample the abundances of alpha and beta sequences were tightly co-correlated. Under the source paper's analysis protocol: Decombinator V4 was used to annotate TCR sequences for V gene, J gene and CDR3. TCRs were defined as expanded if a significant change between any two time points was detected under a Poisson model with p below 0.0001. TCR abundances were normalised to the total number of TCRs sequenced per sample and were expressed as counts per million. MAIT TCRs were defined by TRAV1-2 paired with TRAJ12, TRAJ20 or TRAJ33, and iNKT TCRs by TRAV10 paired with TRAJ18. A search of VDJdb, accessed on 1 November 2021, was run for TCRs annotated to CMV, EBV and SARS-CoV-2, with TCRs annotated for multiple antigens excluded. Using fastp at Q25 and MiXCR, TCRdb reprocessed the public reads and kept productive beta chains. When rows share a CDR3 protein, they turn into one entry using the most common DNA and genes. The V and J calls shown here were made by TCRdb, not taken from the authors' results. This sample holds about 100,000 distinct CDR3 sequences; about 13% were observed only once. About 2% of the sample rests with the top ten.

The chain employs TRBV13 and TRBJ2-2; the D segment could be TRBD2, given 6 matching bases. Sequenced material: whole blood. This receptor was obtained from an adult who was a healthcare worker with PCR-confirmed SARS-CoV-2 infection or an uninfected control (not recorded which). The CDR3 region has the sequence CASSRRGGENTGELFF. The bases are TGTGCCAGCAGCCGGCGGGGCGGGGAGAACACCGGGGAGCTGTTTTTT. Outside the CDR3, residues come from the reference TRBV13 and TRBJ2-2 proteins, so the full variable domain is: AAGVIQSPRHLIKEKRETATLKCYPIPRHDTVYWYQQGPGQDPQFLISFYEKMQSDKGSIPDRFSAQQFSDYHSELNMSSLELGDSALYFCASSRRGGENTGELFFGEGSRLTVL.